Presented here are 21 T cell receptor beta chains from one specimen sequenced in a study of identical twins. Each CDR3 protein gets one entry after TCRdb re-called the 5' RACE reads with MiXCR. The sample carries 450,000 to 650,000 distinct CDR3 sequences, 13% to 15% recorded once. These data also formed part of another study, on yellow fever vaccine responses in identical twins.

The specimen was CD4+ T cells sorted from blood. The receptor set was obtained from a woman under 30 in good health.

This clonotype has a handful of counts. This CDR3 is CATSDRAAGPLYNEQFF. The CDR3 DNA reads TGTGCCACCAGTGACCGGGCAGCGGGGCCACTTTACAATGAGCAGTTCTTC. The J gene is TRBJ2-1, the V gene TRBV24-1; 7 bases agree with TRBD2. Germline CDR1 KGHDR, CDR2 SFDVKD. V dropped 4 bases and J dropped 4; count of bases not matched to a gene: 12. This CDR3 region has 17 residues.

V usage is TRBV9 and J usage is TRBJ2-2; D not resolved. The CDR3 has 14 amino acids. Per the germline V gene, CDR1 is SGDLS and CDR2 is YYNGEE. Between the trimmed V and J ends, which lost 6 bases and 0 bases, there was a span of 9 bases. In DNA, the CDR3 is TGTGCCAGCACTCGGGCCCCGAACACCGGGGAGCTGTTTTTT. It translates to CASTRAPNTGELFF.

This clonotype was observed at least ten times. The gene calls are TRBV29-1 and TRBJ2-1, with 8 bases aligning to TRBD2. The CDR3 contains 14 residues. CDR1 and CDR2 from the germline V gene are SQVTM and ANQGSEA. V gave up 2 bases and J gave up 2 bases; unmatched junction bases: 2. As DNA, the CDR3 is TGCAGCGTTGAACGTAGCGGGACCTACAATGAGCAGTTCTTC. Its protein is CSVERSGTYNEQFF.

This clonotype has just a few counts. CDR3 region: CATSDLDSTDTQYF. The CDR3 DNA sequence: TGTGCCACCAGTGATTTGGATAGCACAGATACGCAGTATTTT. J is TRBJ2-3 and V is TRBV24-1; D is undetermined. Trimming took 0 bases from V and 0 from J, leaving 3 bases between them. The CDR3 is 14 residues long. Germline lookup yields CDR1 KGHDR and CDR2 SFDVKD.

The J gene is TRBJ2-2, the V gene TRBV20-1, with TRBD1 identical over 11 bases. CDR1 is DFQATT, CDR2 SNEGSKA, per germline (reference sequence). The V segment lost 0 bases and the J segment 6 bases; nucleotides outside the gene matches: 9. The CDR3 has 17 residues. CDR3 coding DNA: TGCAGTGCTAGAGATCTCCGGACAGGGGGCTTCGCCGGGGAGCTGTTTTTT. Its translation: CSARDLRTGGFAGELFF.

This clonotype appeared a few times. The V gene is TRBV29-1, the J gene TRBJ2-1; 8 nucleotides align to TRBD1. The CDR3 runs 14 residues. Losses at the gene ends were 7 bases for V and 8 bases for J; bases not matched to a gene: 13. CDR1 and CDR2 (germline): SQVTM, ANQGSEA. CDR3 sequence (DNA): TGCAGCGCGTCCCCCGGGACAGGATCATATGAGCAGTTCTTC. This sequence encodes CSASPGTGSYEQFF.

J is TRBJ2-6 and V is TRBV11-2; 13 bases fit TRBD2. Germline CDR1 reads SGHAT; CDR2 reads FQNNGV. The CDR3 totals 19 residues. With 0 bases clipped from V and 2 bases from J, the junction kept 4 bases outside the gene matches. The CDR3 DNA reads TGTGCCAGCAGCTTAGACCGGACTAGCGGGAGAACTGGGGCCAACGTCCTGACTTTC. Its translation: CASSLDRTSGRTGANVLTF.

The rearrangement uses TRBV5-1 and TRBJ2-1, with D possibly matching TRBD2 (6 bases). Per the germline V gene, CDR1 is SGHRS and CDR2 is YFSETQ. The V end was cut by 1 base, the J end by 2 bases, with 13 bases between. The length of the CDR3 is 16 residues. The CDR3 here is CASSLSGGRTYNEQFF. CDR3 in DNA: TGCGCCAGCAGCTTGTCCGGGGGTCGAACCTACAATGAGCAGTTCTTC.

This clonotype was recorded a few times. V is TRBV20-1 and J is TRBJ2-5; weak D call: TRBD2 (7 bases). Trimming removed 3 bases at V and 2 bases at J, with 13 bases between. Germline V gives CDR1 DFQATT, CDR2 SNEGSKA (reference sequence). The CDR3 sequence is 14 residues long. CDR3 nucleotide sequence: TGCAGTGCTAGTAGGGGGGGCCAACAAGAGACCCAGTACTTC. Its translation: CSASRGGQQETQYF.

This clonotype was counted a few times. The gene calls are TRBV20-1 and TRBJ2-1, with 7 positions matching TRBD2. V lost 2 bases and J lost 6; bases outside the gene matches: 4. From germline, CDR1 is DFQATT and CDR2 SNEGSKA (reference sequence). The length of the CDR3 is 13 residues. Here the CDR3 reads CSARLGGVNEQFF. The CDR3, as DNA: TGCAGTGCTAGACTGGGGGGGGTCAATGAGCAGTTCTTC.

J is TRBJ2-1 and V is TRBV20-1; weak D call: TRBD2 (5 bases). The V gene's germline CDR1 is DFQATT and CDR2 SNEGSKA (reference sequence). This CDR3 has 12 residues. V lost 0 bases and J 10 bases, leaving 10 bases between the germline ends. As DNA, the CDR3 is TGCAGTGCTAGAGATCGGGGTGTGGAGCAGTTCTTC. It specifies CSARDRGVEQFF.

The chain combines TRBV12-3 or TRBV12-4 with TRBJ2-4, with D possibly matching TRBD2 (5 bases). This CDR3 contains 12 residues. The V and J ends lost 5 bases and 7 bases respectively, with 9 bases between them. CDR3 sequence (DNA): TGTGCCAGCAGTAAATTAGCGAACATTCAGTACTTC. Its translation: CASSKLANIQYF.

This clonotype was detected only a few times. The rearrangement uses TRBV3-1 and TRBJ2-5; no firm D call. Trimming left V 4 bases short and J 9 bases short, with 15 bases between. In germline, CDR1 is LGHDT, CDR2 YNNKEL (reference sequence). The CDR3 spans 13 residues. The CDR3 coding sequence is TGTGCCAGCAGCCGAGTACGAAGTGGGGCCCAGTACTTC. It yields the protein CASSRVRSGAQYF.

The V gene is TRBV2, the J gene TRBJ2-2; tentatively, D is TRBD2 (6 bases). The ends were cut back, 4 bases at V and 4 bases at J, with 13 bases in the middle. Looked up from germline, CDR1 is SNHLY and CDR2 is FYNNEI. The CDR3 spans 15 residues. CDR3 sequence: CASSVSGRLTGELFF. In DNA, the CDR3 is TGTGCCAGCAGTGTTTCCGGGAGACTCACCGGGGAGCTGTTTTTT. Based on the CDR3 plus reference TRBV2 and TRBJ2-2, the full variable domain is EPEVTQTPSHQVTQMGQEVILRCVPISNHLYFYWYRQILGQKVEFLVSFYNNEISEKSEIFDDQFSVERPDGSNFTLKIRSTKLEDSAMYFCASSVSGRLTGELFFGEGSRLTVL.

The gene calls are TRBV4-2 and TRBJ2-5; 8 positions match TRBD2. The CDR3 runs to 17 residues. V shed 2 bases, J shed 1 base, and the junction held 9 bases outside the gene matches. CDR1 is LGHNA and CDR2 is YNFKEQ in the germline V gene. CDR3: CASSQSGMAGGQETQYF. CDR3 DNA: TGTGCCAGCAGCCAAAGCGGGATGGCGGGAGGCCAAGAGACCCAGTACTTC.

This clonotype was counted only a few times. The rearrangement links TRBV12-3 or TRBV12-4 to TRBJ2-7; unclear D gene. The CDR3 spans 14 residues. The germline V and J ends were trimmed by 2 bases and 0 bases, with 8 bases remaining between them. The DNA of the CDR3 is TGTGCCAGCAGTTTAAGACGGAACTCCTACGAGCAGTACTTC. As protein: CASSLRRNSYEQYF.

This clonotype was seen a handful of times. This chain joins TRBV24-1 and TRBJ2-1; the match to TRBD2 covers 7 bases. The trim removed 4 bases at V and 4 bases at J, leaving 9 bases unmatched. In germline, CDR1 is KGHDR, CDR2 SFDVKD. The CDR3 spans 16 residues. This CDR3 reads CATSDTGRARYNEQFF. CDR3 sequence (DNA): TGTGCCACCAGTGACACGGGGAGGGCGAGATACAATGAGCAGTTCTTC.

The table lists this clonotype with a few counts. The J gene is TRBJ2-6, the V gene TRBV12-3 or TRBV12-4; 10 nucleotides agree with TRBD2. The CDR3 has 17 residues. Trimming at V came to 6 bases and at J to 1 base, leaving 6 bases not matched to a gene. The CDR3 spells CASSPLAGESGANVLTF. The DNA of the CDR3 is TGTGCCAGCAGCCCCCTAGCGGGAGAGTCTGGGGCCAACGTCCTGACTTTC.

V usage is TRBV12-5 and J usage is TRBJ2-1; D not certain. Germline V lookup: CDR1 LGHNT, CDR2 FRNRAP. The germline V and J ends were trimmed by 0 bases and 12 bases, with 18 bases remaining between them. This CDR3 has 15 residues. CDR3 region: CASGLVAPPRVRQFF. Here the CDR3 DNA reads TGTGCTAGTGGTTTGGTAGCCCCCCCCCGAGTTAGGCAGTTCTTC.

The chain combines TRBV12-3 or TRBV12-4 with TRBJ1-5; maybe TRBD1 (6 bases). V was cut by 3 bases and J by 3 bases, with 9 bases left in between. The CDR3 has 14 amino acids. The CDR3 loop is CASSFWTDNQPQHF. The DNA for the CDR3 is TGTGCCAGCAGTTTTTGGACAGACAATCAGCCCCAGCATTTT.

The chain links TRBV4-1 to TRBJ2-2; 14 bases are shared with TRBD2. The CDR3 is 16 residues long. Looked up from germline, CDR1 is MGHRA and CDR2 is YSYEKL. Trimming at V came to 3 bases and at J to 3 bases, leaving 0 bases not matched to a gene. CDR3 in amino acids: CASSQGLAGDTGELFF. DNA for the CDR3: TGCGCCAGCAGCCAGGGACTAGCGGGAGACACCGGGGAGCTGTTTTTT.